These 18 T cell receptor beta chains share one sample of origin, sequenced in a study of shared clonotypes between healthy human individuals. The assay was immunoSEQ multiplex PCR, and TCRdb's table has in-frame clones only and misses some. The data hold over a million clones, with around 74% observed a single time. Sequencing was carried out using memory CD4+ T cells sorted from blood. Subset reported: CD45RA-negative fraction. The source is a man aged 18 to 35 in good health.

This clone was recorded at least ten times. The chain combines TRBV7-9 with TRBJ1-4; possible D gene TRBD1, 6 bases. Germline CDR1 reads SEHNR; CDR2 reads FQNEAQ (reference sequence). CDR3 length: 14 amino acids. Trimming took off 6 bases at V and 5 bases at J, with 13 bases between the two ends. CDR3 nucleotides: TGTGCCAGCAGGAGTGGGGGCTCCAATGAAAAACTGTTTTTT. Amino acids: CASRSGGSNEKLFF.

This clone was observed once. This CDR3 reads CASSQVPGHSTDTQYF. In DNA form, the CDR3 reads TGTGCCAGCAGCCAAGTTCCGGGACACAGCACAGATACGCAGTATTTT. The chain is built from TRBV11-2 and TRBJ2-3, with D possibly TRBD1 on 6 matching bases. Germline V lookup: CDR1 SGHAT, CDR2 FQNNGV. The CDR3 loop spans 16 amino acids. V lost 5 bases and J lost 0, with 15 bases in between.

The chain recombines TRBV2 with TRBJ2-7; D remains ambiguous. The V and J ends lost 7 bases and 2 bases respectively, with 9 bases between them. Germline CDR1 and CDR2: SNHLY and FYNNEI. This CDR3 comprises 12 residues. The CDR3 coding sequence is TGTGCCAGCAAACGAGGTGCCTACGAGCAGTACTTC. The encoded protein is CASKRGAYEQYF.

This rearrangement joins TRBV18 to TRBJ1-2; no clear D. The CDR3 has 14 residues. CDR1 is KGHSH and CDR2 is LQKENI in the germline V gene. The germline V and J ends were trimmed by 1 base and 8 bases, with 14 bases remaining between them. In DNA, the CDR3 is TGTGCCAGCTCACCACTGATCATGGGAGGCGGCTACACCTTC. It yields the protein CASSPLIMGGGYTF. The full variable domain, with the rest looked up from reference TRBV18 and TRBJ1-2, is NAGVMQNPRHLVRRRGQEARLRCSPMKGHSHVYWYRQLPEEGLKFMVYLQKENIIDESGMPKERFSAEFPKEGPSILRIQQVVRGDSAAYFCASSPLIMGGGYTFGSGTRLTVV.

The chain recombines TRBV27 with TRBJ1-6; 8 bases match TRBD1. CDR3 size: 13 residues. The V and J ends lost 11 bases and 7 bases, in that order; junction bases with no gene match: 7. The germline gives CDR1 MNHEY, CDR2 SMNVEV (reference sequence). The CDR3 spells CAAGQGRNSPLHF. The CDR3 DNA reads TGTGCCGCAGGACAGGGCCGAAATTCACCCCTCCACTTT.

The chain joins TRBV6-5 to TRBJ2-1; unclear D gene. The V end was cut by 4 bases, the J end by 3 bases, with 7 bases between. This CDR3 is 13 amino acids long. Germline lookup yields CDR1 MNHEY and CDR2 SVGAGI. In nucleotides, the CDR3 is TGTGCCAGCAGTTTGTTAGACTACAATGAGCAGTTCTTC. It yields the protein CASSLLDYNEQFF.

The chain joins TRBV10-1 to TRBJ2-7; TRBD1 agrees at 7 bases. Trimming took 0 bases from V and 6 from J; bases not matched to a gene: 2. This CDR3 comprises 13 residues. CDR1 is WNHNN and CDR2 is SYGVQD in the germline V gene (reference sequence). The CDR3 region has the DNA TGCGCCAGCAGTGAGTCGAACAGGGGCGAGCAGTACTTC. Protein product: CASSESNRGEQYF.

Regarding this clone: Other DNA sequences within the sample encode an identical CDR3. The chain uses TRBV10-3 and TRBJ2-7; unclear D gene. Trimming left V 6 bases short and J 2 bases short, with 5 bases between. Germline assignment: CDR1 ENHRY and CDR2 SYGVKD. This CDR3 is 11 amino acids long. Written as DNA, the CDR3 is TGTGCCATCAGAGGAACCTACGAGCAGTACTTC. It codes for CAIRGTYEQYF.

The sample holds many counts of this clone. V usage is TRBV28 and J usage is TRBJ2-5; TRBD1 matches at 8 bases. Germline values: CDR1 MDHEN, CDR2 SYDVKM. The CDR3 length is 14 residues. V trimming: 7 bases; J trimming: 2 bases; junction bases outside the gene matches: 6. The CDR3, as DNA: TGTGCCAGCATTCCAGGGGGCAAGCAAGAGACCCAGTACTTC. Its protein product is CASIPGGKQETQYF.

Regarding this clone: At the DNA level, this CDR3 is encoded by other sequences in the same sample as well. The chain employs TRBV6-6 and TRBJ2-3; D not resolved. The germline V gene has CDR1 MNHNY and CDR2 SVGAGI (reference sequence). The CDR3 extends over 12 amino acids. Deletions cut 0 bases from V and 5 bases from J, with 3 bases between. CDR3 sequence reads: CASSYSGDTQYF. The CDR3 coding sequence is TGTGCCAGCAGTTACTCCGGAGATACGCAGTATTTT.

On this clone: Relative to the germline gene, one junction end is altered; a read error may explain this. The chain carries TRBV7-7 and TRBJ2-5; TRBD1 aligns across 7 bases. This CDR3 has 14 amino acids. Germline assignment: CDR1 SSHAT and CDR2 FNYEAQ (reference sequence). The CDR3 coding sequence is TGTGCTAGCAGCTTAGCCGGGACAGAAGAGACCCAGTACTTC. Translating gives CASSLAGTEETQYF.

Comment on this clone: The sample carries other DNA sequences with the same CDR3. CDR3 nucleotides: TGTGCCAGTAGTGCGGGACAAAGCCCTGGAAACACCATATATTTT. Amino acids: CASSAGQSPGNTIYF. The V call is TRBV19, the J call TRBJ1-3; tentatively, D is TRBD1 (6 bases). The germline gives CDR1 LNHDA, CDR2 SQIVND (reference sequence). This CDR3 has 15 amino acids. V shed 5 bases and J shed 2 bases, with 13 bases lying between them.

The CDR3 loop is CASSAPTRGLDETQYF. The CDR3 nucleotides are TGTGCCAGCAGCGCACCTACGAGGGGGTTGGATGAGACCCAGTACTTC. The chain carries TRBV5-6 and TRBJ2-5; D possibly corresponds to TRBD1 (6 bases). The CDR3 contains 16 residues. Germline CDR1 SGHDT, CDR2 YYEEEE. The ends were cut back, 4 bases at V and 5 bases at J, with 21 bases in the middle.

J is TRBJ2-1 and V is TRBV5-4, with TRBD1 as a possible D gene (5 bases). The germline CDR1 and CDR2 sequences are SGHNT and YYREEE (reference sequence). The CDR3 is 14 residues long. Between the trimmed V and J ends, which lost 5 bases and 6 bases, there was a span of 15 bases. The CDR3: CASRRQTLGNEQFF. The CDR3 coding sequence is TGTGCCAGCAGAAGACAGACCCTGGGCAATGAGCAGTTCTTC.

The V gene is TRBV6-1, the J gene TRBJ2-3, with 7 nucleotides matching TRBD1. V lost 4 bases to trimming and J lost 4 bases; unmatched junction nucleotides: 11. The CDR3 is made up of 16 amino acids. Per the germline V gene, CDR1 is MNHNS and CDR2 is SASEGT. The DNA of the CDR3 is TGTGCCAGCAGTGTCCCCAGGACAGGTCGTTCAGATACGCAGTATTTT. Protein sequence: CASSVPRTGRSDTQYF.

The chain couples TRBV4-3 to TRBJ2-7; no reliable D call. Deletions cut 0 bases from V and 0 bases from J, with 9 bases between. Germline V CDR1 and CDR2: LGHNA, YSLEER. CDR3 length: 15 residues. The CDR3, as DNA: TGCGCCAGCAGCCAAGATCTCGGGCACTCCTACGAGCAGTACTTC. Encoded protein: CASSQDLGHSYEQYF.

The chain is built from TRBV5-4 and TRBJ2-2; 7 bases map to TRBD1. The trim removed 4 bases at V and 4 bases at J, leaving 10 bases unmatched. The CDR3 length is 16 residues. Germline assignment: CDR1 SGHNT and CDR2 YYREEE (reference sequence). The CDR3, as DNA: TGTGCCAGCAGCAAGGAAACAGGGGTAGGCACCGGGGAGCTGTTTTTT. It codes for CASSKETGVGTGELFF.

The chain links TRBV9 to TRBJ2-1, with D possibly being TRBD1 (6 bases). This CDR3 has 14 residues. Germline-derived CDR1 and CDR2 are SGDLS and YYNGEE. V lost 0 bases to trimming and J lost 8 bases, with 12 bases between them. CDR3 sequence (DNA): TGTGCCAGCAGCGTAGGACCTGGGGGCGATGAGCAGTTCTTC. It encodes CASSVGPGGDEQFF. Using reference TRBV9 and TRBJ2-1 for the parts outside the CDR3, the full variable domain is DSGVTQTPKHLITATGQRVTLRCSPRSGDLSVYWYQQSLDQGLQFLIQYYNGEERAKGNILERFSAQQFPDLHSELNLSSLELGDSALYFCASSVGPGGDEQFFGPGTRLTVL.